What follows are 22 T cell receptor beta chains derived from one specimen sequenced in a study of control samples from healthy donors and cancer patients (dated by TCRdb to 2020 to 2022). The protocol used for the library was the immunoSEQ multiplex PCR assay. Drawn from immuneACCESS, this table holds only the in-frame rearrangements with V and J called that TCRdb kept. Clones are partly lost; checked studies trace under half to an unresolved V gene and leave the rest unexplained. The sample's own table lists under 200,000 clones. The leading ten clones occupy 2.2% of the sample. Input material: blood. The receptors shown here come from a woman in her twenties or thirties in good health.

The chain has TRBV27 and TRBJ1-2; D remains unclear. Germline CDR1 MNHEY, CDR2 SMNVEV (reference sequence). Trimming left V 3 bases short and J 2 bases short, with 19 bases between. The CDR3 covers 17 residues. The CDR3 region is CASSLSWGFGANYGYTF. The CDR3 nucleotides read TGTGCCAGCAGTTTGAGTTGGGGATTCGGAGCCAACTATGGCTACACCTTC.

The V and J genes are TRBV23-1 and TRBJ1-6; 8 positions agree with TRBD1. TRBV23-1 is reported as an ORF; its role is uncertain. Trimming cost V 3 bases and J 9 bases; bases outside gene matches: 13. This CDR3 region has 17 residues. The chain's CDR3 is CASSHGQWGTGCSPLHF. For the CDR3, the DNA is TGCGCCAGCAGTCATGGCCAATGGGGGACAGGTTGTTCACCCCTCCACTTT.

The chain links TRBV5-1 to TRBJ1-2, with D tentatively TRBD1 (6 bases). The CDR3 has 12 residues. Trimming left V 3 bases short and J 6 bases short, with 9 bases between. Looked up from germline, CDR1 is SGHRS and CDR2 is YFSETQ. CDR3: CASSYGQHGYTF. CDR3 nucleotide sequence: TGCGCCAGCAGCTACGGACAGCATGGCTACACCTTC.

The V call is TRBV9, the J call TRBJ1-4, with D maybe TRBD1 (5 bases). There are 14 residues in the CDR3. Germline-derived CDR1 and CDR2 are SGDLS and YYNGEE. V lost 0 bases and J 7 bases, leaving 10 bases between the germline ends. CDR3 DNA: TGTGCCAGCAGCGTAGGAGGGGTTGCTGAAAAACTGTTTTTT. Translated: CASSVGGVAEKLFF. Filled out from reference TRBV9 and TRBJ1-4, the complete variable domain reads DSGVTQTPKHLITATGQRVTLRCSPRSGDLSVYWYQQSLDQGLQFLIQYYNGEERAKGNILERFSAQQFPDLHSELNLSSLELGDSALYFCASSVGGVAEKLFFGSGTQLSVL.

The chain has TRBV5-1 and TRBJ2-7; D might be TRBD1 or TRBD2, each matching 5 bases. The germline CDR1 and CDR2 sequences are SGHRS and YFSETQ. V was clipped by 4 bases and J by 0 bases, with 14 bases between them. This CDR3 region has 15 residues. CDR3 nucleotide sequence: TGCGCCAGCAGCGCAAGGGACGGCCCCTCCTACGAGCAGTACTTC. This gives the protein CASSARDGPSYEQYF.

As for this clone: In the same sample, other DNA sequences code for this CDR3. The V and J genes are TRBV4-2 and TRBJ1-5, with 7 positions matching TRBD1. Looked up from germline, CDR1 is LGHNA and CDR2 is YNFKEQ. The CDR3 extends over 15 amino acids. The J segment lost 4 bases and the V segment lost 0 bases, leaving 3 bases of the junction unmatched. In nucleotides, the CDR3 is TGTGCCAGCAGCCAAGACTACAGGGGAAATCAGCCCCAGCATTTT. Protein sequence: CASSQDYRGNQPQHF.

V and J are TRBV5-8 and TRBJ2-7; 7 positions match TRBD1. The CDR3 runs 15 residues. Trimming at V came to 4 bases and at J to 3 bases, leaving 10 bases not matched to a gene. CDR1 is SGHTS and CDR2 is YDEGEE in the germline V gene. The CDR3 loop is CASSDDRQGVYEQYF. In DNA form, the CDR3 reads TGTGCCAGCAGCGACGACAGGCAGGGGGTCTACGAGCAGTACTTC.

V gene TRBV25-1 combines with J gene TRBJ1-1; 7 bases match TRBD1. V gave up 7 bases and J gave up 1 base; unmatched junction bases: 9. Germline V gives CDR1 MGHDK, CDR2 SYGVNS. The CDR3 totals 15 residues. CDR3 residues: CASIPPGGGNTEAFF. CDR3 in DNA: TGTGCCAGCATTCCACCAGGGGGGGGGAACACTGAAGCTTTCTTT. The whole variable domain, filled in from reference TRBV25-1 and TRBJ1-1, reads EADIYQTPRYLVIGTGKKITLECSQTMGHDKMYWYQQDPGMELHLIHYSYGVNSTEKGDLSSESTVSRIRTEHFPLTLESARPSHTSQYLCASIPPGGGNTEAFFGQGTRLTVV.

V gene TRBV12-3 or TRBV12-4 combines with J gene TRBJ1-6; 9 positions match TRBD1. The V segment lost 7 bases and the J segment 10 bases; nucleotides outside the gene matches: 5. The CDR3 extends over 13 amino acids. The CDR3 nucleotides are TGTGCCAGCAAGGGACAGGGTTGGTCACCCCTCCACTTT. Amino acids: CASKGQGWSPLHF.

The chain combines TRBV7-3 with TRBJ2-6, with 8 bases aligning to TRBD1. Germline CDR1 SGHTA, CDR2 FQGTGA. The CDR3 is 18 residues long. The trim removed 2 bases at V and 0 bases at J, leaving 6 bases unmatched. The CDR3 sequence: CASSLLGQGASGANVLTF. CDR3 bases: TGTGCCAGCAGCTTACTGGGCCAGGGGGCCTCTGGGGCCAACGTCCTGACTTTC.

CDR3 nucleotide sequence: TGTGCCAGCAGTTATTTTGCAGGGAGTGAAGCTTTCTTT. Translated, it gives CASSYFAGSEAFF. The rearrangement joins TRBV28 to TRBJ1-1; possible D gene TRBD1, 5 bases. The germline CDR1 and CDR2 sequences are MDHEN and SYDVKM. The CDR3 length is 13 residues. V was shortened by 4 bases and J by 7 bases, with 13 bases between the two germline ends.

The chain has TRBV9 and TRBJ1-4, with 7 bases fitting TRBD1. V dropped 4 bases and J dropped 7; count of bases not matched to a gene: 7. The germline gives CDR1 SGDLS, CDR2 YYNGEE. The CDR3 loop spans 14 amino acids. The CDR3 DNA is TGTGCCAGCAGCACGACAGGGAAAGGTGAAAAACTGTTTTTT. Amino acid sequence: CASSTTGKGEKLFF.

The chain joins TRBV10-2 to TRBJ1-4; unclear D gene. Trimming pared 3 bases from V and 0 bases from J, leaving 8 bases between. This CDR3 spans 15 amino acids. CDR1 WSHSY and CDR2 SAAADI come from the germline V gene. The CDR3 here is CASSDPTSTNEKLFF. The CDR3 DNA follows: TGCGCCAGCAGTGACCCCACTTCAACTAATGAAAAACTGTTTTTT.

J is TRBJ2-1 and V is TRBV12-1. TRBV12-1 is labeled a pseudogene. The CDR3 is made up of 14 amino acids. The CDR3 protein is CASSWKGSYNEQFF. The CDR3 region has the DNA TGTGCCAGCAGCTGGAAGGGCTCCTACAATGAGCAGTTCTTC.

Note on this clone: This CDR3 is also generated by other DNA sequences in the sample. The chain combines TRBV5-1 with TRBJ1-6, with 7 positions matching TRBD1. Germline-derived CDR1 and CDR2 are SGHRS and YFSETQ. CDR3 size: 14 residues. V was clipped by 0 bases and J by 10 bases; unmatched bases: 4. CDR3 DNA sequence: TGCGCCAGCAGCTTGGGACAGGGAGGGTCACCCCTCCACTTT. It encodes CASSLGQGGSPLHF.

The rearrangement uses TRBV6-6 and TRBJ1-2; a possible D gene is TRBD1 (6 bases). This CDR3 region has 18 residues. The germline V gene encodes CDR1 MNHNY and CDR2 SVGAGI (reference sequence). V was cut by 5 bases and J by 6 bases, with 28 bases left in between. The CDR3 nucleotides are TGTGCCAGCAGTCCTCAGAGGAGGGGGGAATTGGGGTTTCATGGCTACACCTTC. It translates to CASSPQRRGELGFHGYTF.

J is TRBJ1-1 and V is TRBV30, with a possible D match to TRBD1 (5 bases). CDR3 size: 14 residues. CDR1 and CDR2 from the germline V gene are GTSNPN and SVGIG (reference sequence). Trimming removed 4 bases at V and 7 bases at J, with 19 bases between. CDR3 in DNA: TGTGCCTGGATCCCTAGGACACGGCAGGTTGAAGCTTTCTTT. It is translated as CAWIPRTRQVEAFF.

The CDR3 coding sequence is TGTGCCAGCGGGTCCTTCCGGGGGAGGCGGGAAAAACTGTTTTTT. This gives the protein CASGSFRGRREKLFF. The chain employs TRBV6-5 and TRBJ1-4; D is perhaps TRBD1 (5 bases). Germline CDR1 MNHEY, CDR2 SVGAGI. Between the trimmed V and J ends, which lost 8 bases and 8 bases, there was a span of 21 bases. The CDR3 extends over 15 amino acids.

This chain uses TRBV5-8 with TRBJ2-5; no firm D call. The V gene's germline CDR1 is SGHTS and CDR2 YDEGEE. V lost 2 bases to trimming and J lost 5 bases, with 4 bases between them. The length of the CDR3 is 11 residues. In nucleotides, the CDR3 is TGTGCCAGCAGCTTTGGGGAGACCCAGTACTTC. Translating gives CASSFGETQYF.

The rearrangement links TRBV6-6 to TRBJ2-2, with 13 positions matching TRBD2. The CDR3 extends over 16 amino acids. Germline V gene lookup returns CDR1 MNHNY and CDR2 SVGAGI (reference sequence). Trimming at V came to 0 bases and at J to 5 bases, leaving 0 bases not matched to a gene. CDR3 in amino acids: CASSYSGLAGTGELFF. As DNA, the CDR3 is TGTGCCAGCAGTTACTCGGGACTAGCGGGGACCGGGGAGCTGTTTTTT.

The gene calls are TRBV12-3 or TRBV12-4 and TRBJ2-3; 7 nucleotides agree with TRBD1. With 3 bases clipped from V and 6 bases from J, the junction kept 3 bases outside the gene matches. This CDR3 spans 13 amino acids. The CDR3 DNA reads TGTGCCAGCAGTTTGCCGGACAGGGATACGCAGTATTTT. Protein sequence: CASSLPDRDTQYF.

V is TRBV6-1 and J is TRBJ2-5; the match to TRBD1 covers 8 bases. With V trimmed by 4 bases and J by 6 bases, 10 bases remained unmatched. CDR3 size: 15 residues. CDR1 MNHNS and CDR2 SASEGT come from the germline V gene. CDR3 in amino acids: CASSAAGQGGKTQYF. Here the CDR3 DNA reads TGTGCCAGCAGTGCAGCTGGACAGGGAGGAAAGACCCAGTACTTC.